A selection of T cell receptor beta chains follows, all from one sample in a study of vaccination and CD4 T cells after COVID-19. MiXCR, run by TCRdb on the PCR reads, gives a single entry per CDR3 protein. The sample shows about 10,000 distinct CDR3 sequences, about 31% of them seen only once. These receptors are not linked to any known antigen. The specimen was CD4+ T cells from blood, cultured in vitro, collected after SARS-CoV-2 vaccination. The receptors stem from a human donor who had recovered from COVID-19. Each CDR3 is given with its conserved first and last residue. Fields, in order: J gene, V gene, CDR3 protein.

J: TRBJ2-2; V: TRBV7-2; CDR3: CASSLVGNTNTGELFF
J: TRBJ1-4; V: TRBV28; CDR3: CASVSGGDDKLFF
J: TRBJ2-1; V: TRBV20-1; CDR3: CSARDVRNLRPQFF
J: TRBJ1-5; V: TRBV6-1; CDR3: CATTRGTGPNQPQHF
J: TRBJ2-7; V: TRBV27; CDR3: CASSPWRLSSYEQYF
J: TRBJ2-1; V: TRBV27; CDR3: CASRGLSGVFPQSSYNEQFF
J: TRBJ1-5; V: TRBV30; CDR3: CAWSAGTGGWMPQHF
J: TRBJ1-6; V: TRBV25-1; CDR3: CASSNPQTNSPLHF
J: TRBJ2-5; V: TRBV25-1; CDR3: CASSIYSGFQETQYF
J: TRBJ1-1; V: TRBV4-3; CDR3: CASSHSAGMNTEAFF
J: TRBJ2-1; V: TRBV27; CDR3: CASRPGLAGVDEQFF
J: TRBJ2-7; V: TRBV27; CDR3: CASSLRGQSSYEQYF
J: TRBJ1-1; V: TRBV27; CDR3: CASSLSAGTGDIYAEAFF
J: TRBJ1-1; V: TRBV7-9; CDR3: CASSLGMGSWGNTEAFF
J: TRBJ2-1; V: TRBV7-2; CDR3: CASSLLGTEQFF
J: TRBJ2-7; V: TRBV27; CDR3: CASSPQGTNYEQYF
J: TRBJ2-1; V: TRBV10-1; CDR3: CASSVGRGYNEQFF
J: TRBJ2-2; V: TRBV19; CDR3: CASRRVGTGELFF
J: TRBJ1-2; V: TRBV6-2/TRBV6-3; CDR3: CASSYPGTGMGYGYTF
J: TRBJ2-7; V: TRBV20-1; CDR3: CSVEPPRRGSYEQYF
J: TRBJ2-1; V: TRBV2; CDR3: CASRGDSSSYNEQFF